This paragraph covers one T cell receptor beta chain sequence. Its specificity is not known. Germline CDR1 and CDR2: SGHRS and YFSETQ. With V trimmed by 5 bases and J by 5 bases, 7 bases remained unmatched. The CDR3 extends over 14 amino acids. This sample is part of a study of CD4+ T cells in melanoma. Findings of the study overall: A reported correlation linked neoantigen-specific CD4+ T cells to CD8+, macrophage and B cell function. Diverse differentiation states were reported for melanoma neoantigen-specific CD4+ T cells.

Sequenced by immunoSEQ multiplex PCR; TCRdb stores in-frame clones only, minus some. The repertoire consists of 20,000 to 25,000 clones, with around 79% occurring once and the leading ten covering 3.6%. Sequencing was carried out using cells from a culture (not recorded whether cultured in vitro). This TCR came from a human donor with melanoma. This rearrangement joins TRBV5-1 to TRBJ2-5, with 9 bases identical to TRBD1. CDR3 sequence (DNA): TGCGCCAGCAGGCCGGGACAGGGAATGGAGACCCAGTACTTC. Translation: CASRPGQGMETQYF.